This T cell receptor (beta chain) was sequenced in a study of CD8 T cells in Susac syndrome. RNA totalling about 0.45 to 1 ug underwent reverse transcription with random hexamers. Coverage of TCR beta CDR3 amplification by immunoSEQ multiplex PCR extended to 54 Vbeta and 13 Jbeta. TCRdb itself ran the immunoSEQ multiplex PCR reads through MiXCR, one entry per CDR3 protein. The data show about 180,000 distinct CDR3 sequences, roughly 96% seen once. Treatment-naive patients with stable or active relapsing-remitting disease served as multiple sclerosis controls. Negative isolation yielded the CD8+ and CD4+ T cells, while FACS enriched the TEMRA cells. V was cut by 3 bases and J by 7 bases, with 9 bases left in between. CDR3 length: 12 residues. The germline gives CDR1 MNHEY, CDR2 SMNVEV (reference sequence). Only one count was recorded for this clonotype.

This TCR was sampled from a human donor with multiple sclerosis. The sequenced material came from CD8+ T cells from PBMCs. V is TRBV27 and J is TRBJ1-1; D is undetermined. The CDR3 loop reads CASSLKGNEAFF. The CDR3 nucleotides read TGTGCCAGCAGTTTGAAGGGTAATGAAGCTTTCTTT.